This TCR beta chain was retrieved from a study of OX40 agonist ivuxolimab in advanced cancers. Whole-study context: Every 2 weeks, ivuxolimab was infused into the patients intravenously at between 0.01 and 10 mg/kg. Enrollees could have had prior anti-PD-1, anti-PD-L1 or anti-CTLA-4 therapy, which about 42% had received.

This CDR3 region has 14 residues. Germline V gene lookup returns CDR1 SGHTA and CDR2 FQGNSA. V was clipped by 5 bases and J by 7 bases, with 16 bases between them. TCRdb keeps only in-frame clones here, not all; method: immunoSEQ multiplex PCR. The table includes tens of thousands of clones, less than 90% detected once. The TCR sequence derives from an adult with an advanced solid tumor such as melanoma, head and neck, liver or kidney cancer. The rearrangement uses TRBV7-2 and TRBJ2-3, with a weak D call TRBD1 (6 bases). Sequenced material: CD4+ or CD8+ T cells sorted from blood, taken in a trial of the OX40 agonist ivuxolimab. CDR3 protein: CASSPAYRANTQYF. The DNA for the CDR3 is TGTGCCAGCAGCCCGGCGTACAGGGCAAATACGCAGTATTTT.